Given below is one TCR beta chain in context. The antigen is not known. These data come from a study of CXCR3-negative and CXCR3-positive naive CD8 T cells. Study-level findings and limits: Relative to CXCR3-negative naive cells, CXCR3-positive naive cells had more hydrophobic TRB CDR3s.

The CDR3 is made up of 14 amino acids. From germline, CDR1 is MDHEN and CDR2 SYDVKM. Libraries were UMI-labeled 5' RACE TRB cDNA. TCRdb reanalyzed the 5' RACE reads, giving one entry per CDR3 protein sequence and no DNA. This repertoire includes 65,000 to 90,000 distinct CDR3 sequences. Sequencing was carried out using naive CXCR3+ CD8+ T cells from blood. Subset described: CD45RO-CCR7+CD27+CD95- naive CD8+ T cells expressing CXCR3 (TNR3+). The V call is TRBV28, the J call TRBJ2-7; TCRdb gives TRBD1 as the D gene, but with no DNA this cannot be confirmed. This receptor was taken from a human donor in good health. Some clones in this sample may be carry-over from other donors' samples. CDR3 sequence reads: CASSLSGDTYEQYF.